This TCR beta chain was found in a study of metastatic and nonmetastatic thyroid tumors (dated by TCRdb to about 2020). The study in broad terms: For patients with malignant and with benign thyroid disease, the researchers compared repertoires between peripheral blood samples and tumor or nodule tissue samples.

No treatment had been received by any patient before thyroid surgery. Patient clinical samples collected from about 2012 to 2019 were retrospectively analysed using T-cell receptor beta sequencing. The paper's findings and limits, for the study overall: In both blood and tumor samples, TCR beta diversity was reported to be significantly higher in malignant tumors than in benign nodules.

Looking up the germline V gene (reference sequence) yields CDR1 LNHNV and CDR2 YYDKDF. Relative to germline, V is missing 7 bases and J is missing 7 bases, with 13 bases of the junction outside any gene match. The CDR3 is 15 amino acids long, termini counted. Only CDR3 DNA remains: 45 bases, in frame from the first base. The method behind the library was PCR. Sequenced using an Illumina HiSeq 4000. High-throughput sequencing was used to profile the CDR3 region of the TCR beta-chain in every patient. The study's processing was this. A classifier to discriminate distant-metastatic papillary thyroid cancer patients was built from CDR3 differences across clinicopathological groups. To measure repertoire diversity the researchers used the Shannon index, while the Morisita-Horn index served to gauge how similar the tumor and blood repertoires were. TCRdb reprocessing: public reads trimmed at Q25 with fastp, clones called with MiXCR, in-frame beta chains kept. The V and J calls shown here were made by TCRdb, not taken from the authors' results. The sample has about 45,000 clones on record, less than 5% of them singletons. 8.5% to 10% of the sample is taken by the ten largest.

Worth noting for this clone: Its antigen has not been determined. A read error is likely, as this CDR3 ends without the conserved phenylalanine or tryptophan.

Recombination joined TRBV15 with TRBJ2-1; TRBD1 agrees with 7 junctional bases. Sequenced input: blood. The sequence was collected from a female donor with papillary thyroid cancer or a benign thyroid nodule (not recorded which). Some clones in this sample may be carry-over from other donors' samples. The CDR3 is CATKKVEGAENEQFL. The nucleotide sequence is TGTGCCACCAAAAAGGTAGAGGGGGCGGAGAATGAGCAGTTCTTA.